This section outlines one TCR beta chain sequence together with its context. Its specific antigen is unknown. No quality values exist for individual bases; no much larger clone is one base distant. As encoded in the germline V gene, CDR1 is SGHTA while CDR2 is FQGNSA. V ends up 5 bases short and J 6 bases short, with an unmatched junction base count of 7. The CDR3 runs 14 amino acids, cysteine and phenylalanine included. Only the CDR3 region is kept as DNA, spanning 42 bases read in frame from base 1. The 39 donors, aged 6 to 90 years, were systemically healthy Caucasian individuals from Russia. Each donor gave 8 to 10 milliliters of peripheral blood, drawn into EDTA-treated Vacutainer tubes. Ficoll-Paque density-gradient centrifugation was used to isolate PBMCs, with at least 6 million obtained per sample. Total RNA was extracted from PBMCs with Trizol reagent, with at least 5.5 micrograms obtained per sample. Naive CD45RAhigh/CD27high T cell percentages were measured by flow cytometry on a PBMC aliquot from every donor.

Library creation used 5' RACE. Sequenced using an Illumina HiSeq 2500. A second PCR of roughly 7 to 12 cycles was run with a J-beta primer mix and a sample-barcoded 5' primer. A template-switch 5' adaptor carrying 12 random nucleotides introduced a unique molecular identifier onto each TCR beta cDNA molecule. Each sample yielded at least 3 million CDR3-containing paired-end reads. First-strand cDNA was synthesized from all RNA with the Mint cDNA synthesis kit, primed by a TRBC-specific oligonucleotide. After uracil-DNA glycosylase treatment, a first 18-cycle PCR used universal primers M1SS and BC2_uni_R on all cDNA. Turning to the authors' computational methods: Each sample was normalized by randomly selecting 1 million high-quality reads, each carrying a distinct molecular identifier. Reads with shared molecular identifiers were discarded instead of being binned into consensus sequences. MiTCR, with a Q25 quality threshold and the strictest error-elimination algorithm, was used for CDR3 identification, clonotype clustering and error correction. A nonparametric unseen species model using Euler transformation provided a lower-bound estimate of total TCR beta diversity. The public reads were run again by TCRdb, first through fastp at Q25 and then through MiXCR, and only productive beta chains were kept. All rows with the same CDR3 protein become a single entry with the most common DNA and genes. TCRdb assigned the V and J calls; the authors' analysis was not used. In this sample the table shows approximately 830,000 distinct CDR3 sequences, 55% to 65% of which occur a single time. The ten largest clones take up about a quarter of the sample.

This specimen comes from a study of blood T cells in healthy people across ages (dated by TCRdb to between 2014 and 2017). Some background on the complete study: In model experiments, template switching captured roughly one uniquely barcoded TCR beta cDNA molecule for every two T cells. Using deep sequencing normalized with unique cDNA molecular identifiers, the study measured how TCR beta repertoire diversity changes with age. The donors were split into four age groups: young (average about 15 years), middle-aged (about 40), aged (around 67) and long-lived (over 80). To avoid experimental bias, donors of different ages were randomly spread across the sequencing lanes. Using the same blood draw, the study looked at two additional independent replicas of 1 million unique cDNA reads for two donors, one aged 18 to 30 and the other aged 80 or older. The paper's findings and limits, for the study overall: Because the CMV infection status of the donors was unknown, age-related changes in expanded clonotypes may potentially have been confounded. Total diversity estimates from one million sequenced T cells were considered lower bounds and underestimates. Compared with the aged group, more naive CD4+ T cells, fewer expanded clones and increased TCR diversity were shown by the long-lived group, suggesting age selection. Observed TCR beta diversity correlated strongly with the percentage of naive T cells measured by flow cytometry. As age increased, observed TCR beta diversity per million T cells dropped in a roughly linear way, and a significant reduction was already evident by age about 40. Because profiling used bulk unsorted PBMCs, naive and antigen-experienced compartments could not be compared conclusively.

This receptor was taken from a man aged 30 to 39 in good health. The specimen sequenced was blood. The chain couples TRBV7-2 to TRBJ2-3, with 8 bases in between that match TRBD2. CDR3 loop: CASSSGTSIDTQYF. The DNA is TGTGCCAGCAGCAGCGGGACTAGTATTGATACGCAGTATTTT. Joined to the reference TRBV7-2 and TRBJ2-3 proteins, this CDR3 gives the full variable domain: GAGVSQSPSNKVTEKGKDVELRCDPISGHTALYWYRQSLGQGLEFLIYFQGNSAPDKSGLPSDRFSAERTGGSVSTLTIQRTQQEDSAVYLCASSSGTSIDTQYFGPGTRLTVL.